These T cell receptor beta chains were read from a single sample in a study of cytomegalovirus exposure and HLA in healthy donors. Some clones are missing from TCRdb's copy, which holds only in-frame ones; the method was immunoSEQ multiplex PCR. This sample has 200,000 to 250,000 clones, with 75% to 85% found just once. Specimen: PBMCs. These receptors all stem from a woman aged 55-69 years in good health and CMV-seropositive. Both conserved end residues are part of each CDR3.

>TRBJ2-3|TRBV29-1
CSVNGGGVDTQYF
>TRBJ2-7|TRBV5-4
CASSPWEESSYEQYF
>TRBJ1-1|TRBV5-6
CASSSKTGVGGGWNTEAFF
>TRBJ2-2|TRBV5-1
CATKTSGGNTGELFF
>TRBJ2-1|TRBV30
CAWTPGQGYLGFF
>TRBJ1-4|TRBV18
CASSPRGTGGEKLFF
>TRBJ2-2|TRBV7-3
CASSPQAVRGAGGELFF
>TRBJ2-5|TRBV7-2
CASSAQQVVKTQYF
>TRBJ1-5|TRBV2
CASSNRRVGNQPQHF
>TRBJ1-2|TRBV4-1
CASSQDFRGLIGYGYTF
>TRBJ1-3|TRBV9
CASSPSGGNSGNTIYF
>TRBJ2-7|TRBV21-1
CASSKQSGQGCYEQYF
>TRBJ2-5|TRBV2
CASSGNRGGETQYF
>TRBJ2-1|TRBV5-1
CASSLQGSSNEQFF
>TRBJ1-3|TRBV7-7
CASSPPGGLGNTIYF
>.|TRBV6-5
CASNLAGQGFHEQYF
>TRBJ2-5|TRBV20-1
CSALQETQYF
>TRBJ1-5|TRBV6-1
CASSVYRETDQPQHF
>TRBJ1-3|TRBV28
CASTGGAGNTIYF
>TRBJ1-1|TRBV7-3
CASSTHSGGSNTEAFF
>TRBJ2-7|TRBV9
CASSATSASSYEQYF
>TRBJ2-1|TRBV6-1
CASSRGLADNEQFF
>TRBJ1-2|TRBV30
CAWSGVNYGYTF
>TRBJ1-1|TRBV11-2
CASSIEGQLNTEAFF
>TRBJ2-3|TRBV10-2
CASRTGTSGPDTQYF
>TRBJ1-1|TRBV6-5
CAVGTANTEAFF
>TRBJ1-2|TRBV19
CASSMIQDNYGYTF
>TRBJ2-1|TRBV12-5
CASGSRTSGRNEQFF
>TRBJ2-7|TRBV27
CASSISGGAKQYF
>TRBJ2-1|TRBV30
CAWSDASGRYEQFF
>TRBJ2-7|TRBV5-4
CASSLVADPEQYF
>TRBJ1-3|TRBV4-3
CASSRRDRGNTIYF
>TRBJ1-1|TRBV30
CAWSSLTPGTEAFF
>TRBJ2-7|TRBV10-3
CAISESDRSEQYF
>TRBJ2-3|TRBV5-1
CASSSGLTDTQYF
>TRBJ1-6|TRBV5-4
CASSSGQGGNSPLHF
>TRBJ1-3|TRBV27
CASRRDSGTSGNTIYF
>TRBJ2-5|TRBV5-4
CASSLQGAEETQYF
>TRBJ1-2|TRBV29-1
CSVVQGNYGYTF
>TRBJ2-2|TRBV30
CAWSERGGRFTGELFF
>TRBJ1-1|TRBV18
CASSPPGGGPGTEAFF
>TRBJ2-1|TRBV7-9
CASSLARLERRAYNEQFF
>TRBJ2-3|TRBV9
CASSTTLSGPGVDF
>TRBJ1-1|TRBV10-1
CASSKTRSVTGATEAFF
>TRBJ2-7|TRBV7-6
CASSFGTGGPYEQYF
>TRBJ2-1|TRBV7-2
CASSRQGSSYNEQFF
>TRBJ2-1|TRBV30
CAWSGTSGEERFF
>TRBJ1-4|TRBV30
CAWSVQGEKLFF
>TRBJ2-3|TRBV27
CASSLSEGLAGSTDTQYF
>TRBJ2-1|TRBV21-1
CASSVRGLRDEQFF
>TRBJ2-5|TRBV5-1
CASRTRRRETQYF
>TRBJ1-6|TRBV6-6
CASSRGQLNSPLHF
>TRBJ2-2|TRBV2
CASRVDSHTGELFF
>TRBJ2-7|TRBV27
CASRPGLAGGYYEQYF
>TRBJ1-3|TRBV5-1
CASSLGGRYSGNTIYF
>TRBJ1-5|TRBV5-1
CASSEGTPNQPQHF
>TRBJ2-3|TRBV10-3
CAISESMRETPDTDTQYF
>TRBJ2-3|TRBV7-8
CASSLHRGRSGSDTQYF
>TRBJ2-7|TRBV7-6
CASSLRSTSSYEQYF